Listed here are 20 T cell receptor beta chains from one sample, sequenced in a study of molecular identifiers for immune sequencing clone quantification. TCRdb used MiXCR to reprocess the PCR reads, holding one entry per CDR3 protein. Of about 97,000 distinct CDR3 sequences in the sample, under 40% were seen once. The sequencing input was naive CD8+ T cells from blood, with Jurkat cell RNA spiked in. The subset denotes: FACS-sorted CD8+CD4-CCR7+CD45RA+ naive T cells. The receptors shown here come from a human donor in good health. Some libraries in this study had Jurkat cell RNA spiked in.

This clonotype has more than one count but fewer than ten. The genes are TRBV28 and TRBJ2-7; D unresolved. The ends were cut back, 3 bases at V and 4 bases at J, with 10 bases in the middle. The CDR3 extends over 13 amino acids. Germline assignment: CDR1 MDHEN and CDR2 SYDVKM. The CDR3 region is CASSFRCPYEQYF. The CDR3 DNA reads TGTGCCAGCAGTTTCAGGTGCCCTTACGAGCAGTACTTC.

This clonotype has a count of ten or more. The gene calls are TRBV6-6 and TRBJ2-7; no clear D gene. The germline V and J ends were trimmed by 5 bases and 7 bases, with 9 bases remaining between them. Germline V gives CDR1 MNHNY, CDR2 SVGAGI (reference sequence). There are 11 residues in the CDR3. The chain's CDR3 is CASSPSREQYF. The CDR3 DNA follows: TGTGCCAGCAGTCCCTCGCGGGAGCAGTACTTC.

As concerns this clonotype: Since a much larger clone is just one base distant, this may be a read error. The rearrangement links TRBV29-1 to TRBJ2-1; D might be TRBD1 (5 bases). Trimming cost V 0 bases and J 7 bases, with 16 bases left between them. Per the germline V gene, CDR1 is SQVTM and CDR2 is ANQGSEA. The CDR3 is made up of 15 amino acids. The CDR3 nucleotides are TGCAGCGTTGAAGATTTCGAGTGGGGCTGGAATGAGCAGTTCTTC. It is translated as CSVEDFEWGWNEQFF.

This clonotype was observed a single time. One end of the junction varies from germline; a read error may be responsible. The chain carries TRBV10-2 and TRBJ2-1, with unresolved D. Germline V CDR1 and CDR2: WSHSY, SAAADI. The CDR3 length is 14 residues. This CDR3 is CASSESILPDEQIF. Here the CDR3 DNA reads TGCGCCAGCAGTGAGTCGATCCTGCCCGATGAGCAGATCTTC.

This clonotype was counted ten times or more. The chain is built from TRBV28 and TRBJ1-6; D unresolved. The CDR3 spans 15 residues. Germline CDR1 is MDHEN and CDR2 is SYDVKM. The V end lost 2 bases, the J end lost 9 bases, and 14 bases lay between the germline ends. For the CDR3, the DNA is TGTGCCAGCAGTTTAGCCCGATCCTCGTTTTCACCCCTCCACTTT. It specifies CASSLARSSFSPLHF.

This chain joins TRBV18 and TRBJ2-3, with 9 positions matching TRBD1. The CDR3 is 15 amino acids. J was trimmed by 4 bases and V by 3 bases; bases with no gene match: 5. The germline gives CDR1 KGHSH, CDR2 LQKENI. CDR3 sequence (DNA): TGTGCCAGCTCACCTACAGGGGGCGACTCAGATACGCAGTATTTT. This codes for CASSPTGGDSDTQYF. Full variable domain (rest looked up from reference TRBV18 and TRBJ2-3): NAGVMQNPRHLVRRRGQEARLRCSPMKGHSHVYWYRQLPEEGLKFMVYLQKENIIDESGMPKERFSAEFPKEGPSILRIQQVVRGDSAAYFCASSPTGGDSDTQYFGPGTRLTVL.

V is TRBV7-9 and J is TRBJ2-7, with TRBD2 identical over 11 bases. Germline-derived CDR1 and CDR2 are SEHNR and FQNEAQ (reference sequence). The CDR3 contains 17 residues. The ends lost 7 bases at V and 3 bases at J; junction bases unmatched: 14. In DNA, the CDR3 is TGTGCCAGCACCTCGACAGACACCGGGACTAGCGGCTACGAGCAGTACTTC. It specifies CASTSTDTGTSGYEQYF.

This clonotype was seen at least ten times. This CDR3 is CAPGGGTEAFF. The DNA of the CDR3 is TGTGCTCCAGGGGGAGGCACTGAAGCTTTCTTT. The V call is TRBV19, the J call TRBJ1-1, with 7 positions matching TRBD1. Germline loops: CDR1 LNHDA, CDR2 SQIVND (reference sequence). CDR3 length equals 11 residues.

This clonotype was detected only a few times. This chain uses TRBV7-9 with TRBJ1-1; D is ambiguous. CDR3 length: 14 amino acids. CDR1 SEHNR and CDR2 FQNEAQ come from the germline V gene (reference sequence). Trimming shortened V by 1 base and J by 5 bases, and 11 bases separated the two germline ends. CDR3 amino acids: CASSLETSFTEAFF. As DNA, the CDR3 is TGTGCCAGCAGCTTAGAAACATCTTTTACTGAAGCTTTCTTT.

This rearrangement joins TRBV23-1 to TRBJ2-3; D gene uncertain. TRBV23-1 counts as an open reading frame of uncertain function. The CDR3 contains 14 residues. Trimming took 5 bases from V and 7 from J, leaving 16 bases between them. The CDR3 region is CASSTSLSCNTQYF. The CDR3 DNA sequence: TGCGCCAGCAGTACGTCCCTAAGCTGTAATACGCAGTATTTT.

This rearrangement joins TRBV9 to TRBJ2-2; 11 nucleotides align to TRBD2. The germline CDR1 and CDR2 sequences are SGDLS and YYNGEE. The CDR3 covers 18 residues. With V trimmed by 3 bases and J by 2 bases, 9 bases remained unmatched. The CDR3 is CASSASRLAGGNTGELFF. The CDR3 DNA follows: TGTGCCAGCAGCGCCAGCCGCCTAGCGGGAGGAAACACCGGGGAGCTGTTTTTT.

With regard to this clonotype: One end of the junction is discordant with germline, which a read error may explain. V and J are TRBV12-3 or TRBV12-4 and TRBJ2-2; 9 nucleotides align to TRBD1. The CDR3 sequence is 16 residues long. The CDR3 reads CASSSGQGQKAGELYF. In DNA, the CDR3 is TGTGCTAGCAGTTCAGGACAGGGGCAAAAGGCCGGGGAGCTGTATTTT.

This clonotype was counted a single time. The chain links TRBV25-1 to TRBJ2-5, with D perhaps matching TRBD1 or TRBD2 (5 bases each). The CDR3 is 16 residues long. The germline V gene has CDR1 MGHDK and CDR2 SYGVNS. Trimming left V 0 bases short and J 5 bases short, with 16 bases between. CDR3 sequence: CASSEYWGIESETQYF. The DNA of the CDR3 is TGTGCCAGCAGTGAATATTGGGGGATCGAATCGGAGACCCAGTACTTC.

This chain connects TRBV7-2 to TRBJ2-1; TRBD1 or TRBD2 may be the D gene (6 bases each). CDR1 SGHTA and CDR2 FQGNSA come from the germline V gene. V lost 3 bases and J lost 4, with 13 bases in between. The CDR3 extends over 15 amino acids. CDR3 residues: CASSLERGEYNEQFF. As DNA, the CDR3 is TGTGCCAGCAGCTTGGAGAGGGGGGAATACAATGAGCAGTTCTTC.

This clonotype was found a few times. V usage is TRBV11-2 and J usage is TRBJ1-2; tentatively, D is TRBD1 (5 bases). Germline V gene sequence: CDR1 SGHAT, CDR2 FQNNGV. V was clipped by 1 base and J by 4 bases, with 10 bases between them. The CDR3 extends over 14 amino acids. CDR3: CASSLGTTLYGYTF. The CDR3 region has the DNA TGTGCCAGCAGCTTAGGGACAACCCTCTATGGCTACACCTTC.

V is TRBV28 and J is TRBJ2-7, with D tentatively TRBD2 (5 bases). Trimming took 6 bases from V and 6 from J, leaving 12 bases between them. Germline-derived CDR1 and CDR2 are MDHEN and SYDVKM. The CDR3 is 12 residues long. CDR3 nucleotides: TGTGCCAGCAGGGACTTTGAAACCGAGCAGTACTTC. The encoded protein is CASRDFETEQYF.

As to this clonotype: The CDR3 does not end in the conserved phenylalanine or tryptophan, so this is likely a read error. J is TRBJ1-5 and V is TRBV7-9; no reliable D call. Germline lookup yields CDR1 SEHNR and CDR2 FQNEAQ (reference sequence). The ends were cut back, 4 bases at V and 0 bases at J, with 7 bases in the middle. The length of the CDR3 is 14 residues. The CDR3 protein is CASSSDNSNQPQHL. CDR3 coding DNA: TGTGCCAGCAGCTCTGACAATAGCAATCAGCCCCAGCATTTA.

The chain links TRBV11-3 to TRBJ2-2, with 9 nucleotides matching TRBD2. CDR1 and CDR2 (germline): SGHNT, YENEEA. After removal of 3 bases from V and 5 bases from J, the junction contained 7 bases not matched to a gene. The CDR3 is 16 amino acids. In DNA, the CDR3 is TGTGCCAGCAGCTTTGGCGCGGGAGGGCCGACCGGGGAGCTGTTTTTT. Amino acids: CASSFGAGGPTGELFF. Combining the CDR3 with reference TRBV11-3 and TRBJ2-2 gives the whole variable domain EAGVVQSPRYKIIEKKQPVAFWCNPISGHNTLYWYLQNLGQGPELLIRYENEEAVDDSQLPKDRFSAERLKGVDSTLKIQPAELGDSAVYLCASSFGAGGPTGELFFGEGSRLTVL.

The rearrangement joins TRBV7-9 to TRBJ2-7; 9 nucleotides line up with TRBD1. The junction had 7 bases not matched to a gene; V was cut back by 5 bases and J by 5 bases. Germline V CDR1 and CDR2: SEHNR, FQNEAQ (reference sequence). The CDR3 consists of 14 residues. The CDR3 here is CASSDRDRVNEQYF. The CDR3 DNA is TGTGCCAGCAGCGACCGGGACAGGGTTAACGAGCAGTACTTC.

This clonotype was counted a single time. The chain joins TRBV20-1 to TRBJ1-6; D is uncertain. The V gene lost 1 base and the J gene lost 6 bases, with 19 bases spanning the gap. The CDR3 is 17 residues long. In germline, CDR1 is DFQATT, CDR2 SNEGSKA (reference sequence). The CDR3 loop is CSARAFRNLMRNSPLHF. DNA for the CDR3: TGCAGTGCTAGAGCCTTCAGGAATCTTATGCGTAATTCACCCCTCCACTTT.